The sequence of this T cell receptor beta chain was determined in a study of T cell repertoires in cytomegalovirus infection. About the study: Both recently identified HLA-C-restricted and well-studied HLA-B-restricted CMV epitopes were used in the study. Both a matching HLA type and CMV infection were indicated by public TCR beta signatures. The study's findings and limits: The cumulative frequency of public TCR beta families identified carriers of CMV plus the relevant HLA. The study found HLA-C-restricted CMV-specific TCR beta clonotypes dominating the ex vivo response.

This CDR3 is 14 amino acids long. With 3 bases removed from V and 0 bases from J, the gap between germline ends came to 5 bases. Germline values: CDR1 SGHTA, CDR2 FQGNSA. This clonotype was detected many times. Its antigen is undetermined. Each CDR3 protein gets one entry after TCRdb re-called the reads with MiXCR. The table shows fewer than 1,000,000 distinct CDR3 sequences, with roughly a third occurring only once. The specimen comprised cultured CD8+ T cells from PBMCs, sampled from culture after CMV antigen stimulation. V and J are TRBV7-2 and TRBJ2-2; unclear D gene. This clonotype originated in a human donor in good health (CMV status not recorded). Some clones in this sample may be carry-over from other donors' samples. CDR3 sequence (DNA): TGTGCCAGCAGCTTTACACCGAACACCGGGGAGCTGTTTTTT. It encodes CASSFTPNTGELFF.